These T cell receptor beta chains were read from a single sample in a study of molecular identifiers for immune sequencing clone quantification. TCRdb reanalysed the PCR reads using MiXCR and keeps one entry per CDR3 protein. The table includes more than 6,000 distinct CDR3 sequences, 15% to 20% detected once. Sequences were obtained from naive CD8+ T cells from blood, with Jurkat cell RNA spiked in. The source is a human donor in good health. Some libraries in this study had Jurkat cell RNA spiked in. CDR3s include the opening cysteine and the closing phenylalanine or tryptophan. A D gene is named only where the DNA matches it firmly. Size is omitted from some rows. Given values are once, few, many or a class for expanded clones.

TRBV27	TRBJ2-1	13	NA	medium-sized	TGTGCCAGCAGTTTAAGTTACCGCGATGAGCAGTTCTTC	CASSLSYRDEQFF
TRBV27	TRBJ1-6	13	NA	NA	TGTGCCAGCAAAGGGGTCTTCAATTCACCCCTCCACTTT	CASKGVFNSPLHF
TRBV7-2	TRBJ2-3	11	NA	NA	TGTGCCAGCAGCTTTGCAGATACGCAGTATTTT	CASSFADTQYF
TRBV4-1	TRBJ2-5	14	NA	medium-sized	TGCGCCAGCAGCCAAGAACAGTCCCAGGAGACCCAGTACTTC	CASSQEQSQETQYF
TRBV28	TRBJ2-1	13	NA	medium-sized	TGTGCCAGCAGTTCTCACCCCTGGAATGAGCAGTTCTTC	CASSSHPWNEQFF
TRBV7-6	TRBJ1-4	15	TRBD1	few	TGTGCCAGCAGCCGGGAGACAGGGGCGAGTGAAAAACTGTTTTTT	CASSRETGASEKLFF
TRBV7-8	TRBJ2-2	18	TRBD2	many	TGTGCCAGCAGCCCAAGGGCGGCCGGGACTAGGGGCACCGGGGAGCTGTTTTTT	CASSPRAAGTRGTGELFF
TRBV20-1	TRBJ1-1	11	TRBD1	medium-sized	TGCAGTGCTAGAGAGACAGGGGAAGCTTTCTTT	CSARETGEAFF
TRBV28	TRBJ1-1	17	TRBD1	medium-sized	TGTGCCAGCAGTTTACTCACCGGACAGGGGGCGAGTACTGAAGCTTTCTTT	CASSLLTGQGASTEAFF
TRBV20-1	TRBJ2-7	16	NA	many	TGCAGTGCAAGACATGTTCGGGGCGCGAGGAACTACGAGCAGTACTTC	CSARHVRGARNYEQYF
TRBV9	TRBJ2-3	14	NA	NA	TGTGCCAGCAGCCGAAGGGGGGCCCTAGATACGCCGTATTTT	CASSRRGALDTPYF
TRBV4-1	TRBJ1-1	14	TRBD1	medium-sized	TGCGCCAGCAGCCAAGCAGGGGGGAACACTGAAGCTTTCTTT	CASSQAGGNTEAFF
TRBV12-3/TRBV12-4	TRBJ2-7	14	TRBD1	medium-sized	TGTGCCAGCAGTTCGACAGGGTCTTGGTACGAGCAGTACTTC	CASSSTGSWYEQYF
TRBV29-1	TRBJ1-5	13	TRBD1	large	TGCAGCGTTACAGGGGATAGCAATCAGCCCCAGCATTTT	CSVTGDSNQPQHF
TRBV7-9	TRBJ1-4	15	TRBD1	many	TGTGCCAGCAGCCCCGACAGGGCTACTAATGAAAAACTGTTTTTT	CASSPDRATNEKLFF
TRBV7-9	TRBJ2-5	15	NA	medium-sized	TGTGCCAGCATCACCACCGGGGGCCCCCAAGAGACCCAGTACTTC	CASITTGGPQETQYF
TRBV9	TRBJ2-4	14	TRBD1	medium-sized	TGTGCCAGCAGCGCGACAGGGGAGGTGGACATTCAGTACTTC	CASSATGEVDIQYF
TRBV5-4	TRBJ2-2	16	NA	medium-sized	TGTGCCAGCAGCTTGGCCTTTCAGGAGAACACCGGGGAGCTGTTTTTT	CASSLAFQENTGELFF
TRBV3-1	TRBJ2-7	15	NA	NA	TGTGCCGGCAGCCAAGATAGGGATTGGTCCTACGAGCAGTACTTC	CAGSQDRDWSYEQYF
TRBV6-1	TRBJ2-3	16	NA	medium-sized	TGTGCCAGCAGTGAAGGCTGGAGGTCCCTCACAGATACGCAGTATTTT	CASSEGWRSLTDTQYF
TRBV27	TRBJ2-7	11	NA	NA	TGTGCCACCGGGGACTCCTACGAGCAGTACTTC	CATGDSYEQYF
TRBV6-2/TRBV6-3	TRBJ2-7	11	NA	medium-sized	TGTGCCAGCAGTACGAACCACGAGCAGTACTTC	CASSTNHEQYF
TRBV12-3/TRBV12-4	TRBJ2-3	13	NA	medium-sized	TGTGCCAGCGGCGGGCTCCAAGGAGATACGCAGTATTTT	CASGGLQGDTQYF
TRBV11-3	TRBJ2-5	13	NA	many	TGTGCCAGCAGCTTAGGGGGAGGAGAGACCCAGTACTTC	CASSLGGGETQYF
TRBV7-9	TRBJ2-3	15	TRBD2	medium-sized	TGTGCCAGCAGCATAGCGGGGGGGGCTACAGATACGCAGTATTTT	CASSIAGGATDTQYF
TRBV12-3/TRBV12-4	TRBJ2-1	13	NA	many	TGTGCCAGCAGTTTCGGGCGGTGGGTCGGGCAGTTCTTC	CASSFGRWVGQFF
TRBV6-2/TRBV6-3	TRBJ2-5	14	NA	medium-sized	TGTGCCAGCAGTGAACTTGCGGGAAGAGAGACCCAGTACTTC	CASSELAGRETQYF
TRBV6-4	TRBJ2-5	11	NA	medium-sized	TGTGCCAGCAGTGACTCTGAGGGGAAGTACTTC	CASSDSEGKYF
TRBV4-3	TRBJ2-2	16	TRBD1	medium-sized	TGCGCCAGCAGCCAAGGACAGGGGGTCGGCACCGGGGAGCTGTTTTTT	CASSQGQGVGTGELFF
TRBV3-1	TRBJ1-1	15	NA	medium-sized	TGTGCCAGCAGCCAAGACCCGGCAATGAACACTGAAGCTTTCTTT	CASSQDPAMNTEAFF
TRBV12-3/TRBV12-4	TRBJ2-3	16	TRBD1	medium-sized	TGTGCCAGCAGCCAAATCGGACAGGGGAGCACAGATACGCAGTATTTT	CASSQIGQGSTDTQYF
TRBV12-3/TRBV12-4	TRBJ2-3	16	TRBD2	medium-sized	TGTGCCAGCACCCAGCGGACTAGCGGGGGCACAGATACGCAGTATTTT	CASTQRTSGGTDTQYF
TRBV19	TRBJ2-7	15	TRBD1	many	TGTGCCAGTAGTCCGCGACAGGGTTCCGAATACGAGCAGTACTTC	CASSPRQGSEYEQYF
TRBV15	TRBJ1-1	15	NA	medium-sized	TGTGCCACCAGCAGAGTTAGAGGGATGAACACTGAAGCTTTCTTT	CATSRVRGMNTEAFF
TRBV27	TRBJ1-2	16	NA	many	TGTGCCAGCAAACGGGATCCTCAAAATCTTTTCGATGGCTACACCTTC	CASKRDPQNLFDGYTF
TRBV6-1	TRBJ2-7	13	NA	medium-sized	TGTGCCAGCAGTGAAGACAGGGATTACGAGCAGTACTTC	CASSEDRDYEQYF
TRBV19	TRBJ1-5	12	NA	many	TGTGCCAGTAGTATCGGTCGTCAGCCCCAGCATTTT	CASSIGRQPQHF